Following are 7 T cell receptor beta chains from one sample sequenced in a study of early T cells in non-severe SARS-CoV-2 infection. TCRdb passed the 5' RACE reads through MiXCR, listing each CDR3 protein once. The table lists about 80,000 distinct CDR3 sequences, 12% of them singletons. The specimen was whole blood, collected at baseline. The origin of the receptors is an adult who was a healthcare worker with PCR-confirmed SARS-CoV-2 infection or an uninfected control (not recorded which). The donor label of this sample is uncertain.

The table lists this clonotype with many counts. V gene TRBV12-3 or TRBV12-4 combines with J gene TRBJ1-6; D perhaps matches TRBD1 (5 bases). The CDR3 has 15 amino acids. V was cut by 3 bases and J by 8 bases, with 14 bases left in between. Here the CDR3 reads CASSFSAGSHSPLHF. The CDR3 nucleotides are TGTGCCAGCAGTTTTTCGGCAGGGTCCCATTCACCCCTCCACTTT.

This clonotype has a handful of counts. The chain has TRBV7-8 and TRBJ1-1; no clear D gene. The CDR3 has 11 residues. V was cut by 4 bases and J by 7 bases, with 7 bases left in between. Germline V gene sequence: CDR1 SGHVS, CDR2 FQNEAQ. The CDR3 DNA reads TGTGCCAGCAGCTCCGAGAGTGAAGCTTTCTTT. Amino acid sequence: CASSSESEAFF.

The chain carries TRBV11-2 and TRBJ2-1, with D possibly being TRBD1 or TRBD2 (5 bases each). Germline V gives CDR1 SGHAT, CDR2 FQNNGV. V lost 2 bases, J lost 2 bases, and 10 bases lay in between. This CDR3 has 15 residues. CDR3 sequence (DNA): TGTGCCAGCAGCTTAATACGGGGACCCTACAATGAGCAGTTCTTC. Encoded protein: CASSLIRGPYNEQFF.

This chain connects TRBV20-1 to TRBJ2-3; D remains ambiguous. Germline V CDR1 and CDR2: DFQATT, SNEGSKA (reference sequence). The length of the CDR3 is 14 residues. V was clipped by 3 bases and J by 2 bases, with 12 bases between them. For the CDR3, the DNA is TGCAGTGCTAGGGACGGGCCAGACACAGATACGCAGTATTTT. It yields the protein CSARDGPDTDTQYF.

The gene calls are TRBV3-1 and TRBJ2-2; a weak D match, TRBD1 (5 bases). Deletions cut 1 base from V and 4 bases from J, with 13 bases between. The CDR3 contains 16 residues. Germline V gives CDR1 LGHDT, CDR2 YNNKEL (reference sequence). The CDR3 nucleotides are TGTGCCAGCAGCCAAGTAAGAAGTCAGGGCACCGGGGAGCTGTTTTTT. Protein sequence: CASSQVRSQGTGELFF.

This chain connects TRBV4-1 to TRBJ2-7; TRBD1 matches 8 bases. J gave up 2 bases and V 4 bases, and 7 bases lay outside the gene matches. The CDR3 contains 15 residues. The germline CDR1 and CDR2 sequences are MGHRA and YSYEKL. The CDR3 DNA is TGCGCCAGCAGCCGGGGCCAGGGACAGGCCTACGAGCAGTACTTC. Amino acids: CASSRGQGQAYEQYF.

This clonotype has only a few counts. The chain has TRBV6-2 or TRBV6-3 and TRBJ2-7; perhaps TRBD1 as D (6 bases). Trimming left V 10 bases short and J 0 bases short, with 16 bases between. Per germline, CDR1 MNHEY and CDR2 SVGEGT. The CDR3 runs 14 residues. As DNA, the CDR3 is TGTGCCACCACCAGAACAGGGTCCTCCTACGAGCAGTACTTC. Its translation is CATTRTGSSYEQYF.